This T cell receptor (beta chain) appears in the sequencing data of a study of shared clonotypes between healthy human individuals (TCRdb year 2020). At the level of the whole study: A few men and two women, aged 18 to 49 years, made up the cohort. For each donor, CD4 naive and CD4 memory were each given three plates, CD8 naive was given two plates, and CD8 memory was given one plate. The study deeply sequenced blood TCR repertoires of five healthy adults to estimate repertoire size and the extent of clonotype sharing between individuals. To increase sequencing depth and limit assay-specific biases, TCR repertoire library preparation and sequencing were carried out by different laboratories using diverse techniques. Between about 0.85 and 8.9 billion PBMCs per donor were obtained by leukapheresis.

TCR CDR3 regions were amplified from genomic DNA by multiplex PCR using the deep immunoSEQ assay. Genomic DNA extracted from each cell subset was distributed evenly over all wells of several immunoSEQ 96-well plates, and each plate served as one replicate. For sorted subsets, around 200 ng genomic DNA, equal to 30,000 or so T cell genomes, was loaded into each replicate PCR. Purified libraries were measured with a Qubit 3.0 fluorometer, size-checked on a Bioanalyzer 2100, and measured again with the KAPA Library Quantification kit. Every immunoSEQ 96-well plate was sequenced on a dedicated single-read 150-cycle Illumina NextSeq 550 flow cell. The source study handled its data this way. Because the immunoSEQ output included only junctional sequences and no quality scores, the filtering could not be the same as the filtering used for full-length reads. Sequences were annotated with PyIR, a Python wrapper for IgBLAST v1.9, using IMGT germline references to assign V/J genes and CDR3. Reads were removed for weak V/J assignments (E-value above 1e-6), missing CDR3, stop codons, out-of-frame junctions, or ambiguous translated residues. V3J clonotypes were defined as sequences sharing an identical inferred V gene, J gene, and CDR3 amino acid sequence. To compute the percentage overlap between repertoires, the number of shared unique clonotypes was divided by the size of the smaller repertoire. Three approaches were used to assess repertoire richness: RTK rarefaction, the Chao1 estimator, and Recon v2.1 estimates of unobserved clonotypes. Generation probabilities for all TCRbeta clonotypes obtained by the gDNA method from a handful of donors were computed using OLGA. The table comes from immuneACCESS by way of TCRdb, which keeps in-frame sequences with V and J called. Part of the clones is missing from these tables; in studies checked, under half for an unresolved V gene and the rest for unknown reasons. That table is the source of V, J and clone size, and D and trimming were worked out from the DNA. The sample data list roughly 2.4 million clones, and 90% to 97% of these were observed just once. Together, the top ten hold about 0.13% of the sample.

Per the germline V gene (reference sequence), SGHNT is the CDR1 and YYREEE is the CDR2. A distance of 17 bases separates the germline ends of V and J, which lose 3 bases and 5 bases respectively. From cysteine to phenylalanine, the CDR3 is 16 amino acids long. Here the CDR3 DNA is all that survives: 48 bases in frame from base 1. The donors were healthy, HIV-negative adults who had no recently reported acute infections or vaccinations. All donors were Caucasian adults living in Nashville, Tennessee, USA. Magnetic negative selection was used to enrich CD4+ T cells, after which naive cells were positively selected on CD45RA and the negative fraction became the memory subset. Blood was obtained by leukapheresis, after which PBMCs were separated by Ficoll-Histopaque density gradient centrifugation and cryopreserved in liquid nitrogen vapor phase. Analytical flow cytometry was used to check the purity and quantity of every magnetically sorted T cell population. Genomic DNA was isolated from every sorted fraction and measured by UV absorbance on a Nanodrop 2000c.

As to this clone: This clone's antigen is unknown. No quality values exist for individual bases; no much larger clone is one base distant.

What the work shows at the level of the full study, not this receptor alone: Compared with non-shared clonotypes, clonotypes shared by all four sorted-subset donors had higher generation probabilities. Only blood was sampled, and tissue TCR repertoires likely differ from those in blood. Across several donors, approximately 4.9% of naive CD4, approximately 4% of naive CD8, roughly 2.2% of memory CD4, and 0.4% of memory CD8 clonotypes were shared. Based on pairwise subsampling, the degree of clonotype sharing among donors was expected to be affected by sequencing depth. Estimated clonotype richness was generally larger for naive than for memory subsets. The genetic and exposure-history diversity represented was limited by the small number of donors. Even with the large sequencing depth, rarefaction of the sorted-subset datasets indicated that sequencing was incomplete.

This chain joins TRBV5-4 to TRBJ2-2, with TRBD2 tentatively as D gene (6 bases match). This TCR came from a man younger than 35 in good health. The sequenced material came from naive CD4+ T cells sorted from blood. Interpreted using the paper, the cell subset or site label stands for: CD45RA+ positively selected. CDR3 region: CASSWAGFTGTGELFF. The DNA is TGTGCCAGCAGCTGGGCGGGGTTCACGGGAACCGGGGAGCTGTTTTTT.